This section outlines one T cell receptor (beta chain) sequence together with its context. This clone came up once. There is no known antigen for this receptor. Base qualities are missing; no much larger clone stands one base away. TCRbeta CDR3 regions were amplified from genomic DNA using the immunoSEQ Assay, a bias-controlled multiplex PCR. The authors' pipeline ran thus. The number of nucleated cells in each sample was estimated by amplification of reference gene primers within the assay. To quantify the absolute abundance of each unique TCRbeta CDR3 rearrangement, sequence reads were collapsed and filtered. For each sample, productive Simpson clonality was calculated by taking the square root of Simpson's diversity index across productive rearrangements. Held by TCRdb, this immuneACCESS table contains in-frame sequences only and omits some clones. Under half of the omission traces to an unresolved V gene where checked; the cause of the rest is unknown. That table supplies the V and J calls and clone size; D and trimming were determined from the DNA. This sample lists some 130,000 clones; roughly two thirds were detected once. The ten top clones hold over 1.5% of the sample.

Whole blood was collected in K2EDTA tubes by collaborating institutions according to the institutions' own protocols. For TCRbeta analysis, collaborators shipped samples as frozen whole blood, isolated PBMCs, or DNA extracted from either of those sample types. The data were taken from a study of blood T cell repertoires in COVID-19 (TCRdb year 2020). With regard to the full study: Samples covering the acute and convalescent phases of COVID-19 were provided by collaborators in the United States, Italy and Spain. The repertoires were released in a freely available public database intended as a resource for research on the immune response to SARS-CoV-2. The material from the prospective study consisted of cDNA or gDNA derived from T cells, B-cell-depleted T cells, or PBMCs. Samples came from the ongoing ImmuneRACE study (first 160 participants) plus 1,254 subjects from 6 global collaborators. The sample metadata nearly always contained a de-identified subject ID, COVID-19 status, age in years and sex. Where HLA class I and class II types were available, the types were taken from metadata supplied by the sample provider, not from assay-based typing. Subjects who had been exposed to COVID-19, were actively infected with it, or had recovered from it provided the deeply sampled blood TCRbeta repertoires that made up the dataset. Study-wide conclusions, independent of this receptor: The quantity of clinical and demographic metadata differed by source and by participant and was supplied without curation.

Measured from the cysteine to the phenylalanine, the CDR3 is 15 residues long. Only CDR3 DNA remains: 45 bases, in frame from the first base. V sheds 5 bases and J sheds 0 bases, leaving 11 bases between their ends. The germline V gene (reference sequence) supplies CDR1 MNHNY and CDR2 SVGAGI. This clonotype was obtained from a woman in her seventies with acute or convalescent COVID-19. This chain is built from TRBV6-6 and TRBJ2-4, with the D gene not confidently named. The source material was peripheral blood. The base sequence is TGTGCCAGCAGTCCCTCCGGAGTAGCCAAAAACATTCAGTACTTC. It translates to CASSPSGVAKNIQYF.